The 26 T cell receptor beta chains in this list originate from one sample, sequenced in a study of blood T cell repertoires in COVID-19 (TCRdb year 2020). Library preparation was by the immunoSEQ multiplex PCR assay. The clones in this table, taken by TCRdb from immuneACCESS, are in-frame only. Not every clone is retained; where verified, under half of the shortfall comes from an unresolved V gene, and the cause of the rest is unknown. The sample includes 210,000 or so clones, with 86% observed a single time. Of the sample, about 4.1% is held by the ten largest clones. The sample consisted of peripheral blood. Receptors were obtained from a man in his forties or fifties with acute or convalescent COVID-19.

The genes are TRBV19 and TRBJ1-4, with no clear D. This CDR3 is built from 12 residues. Per germline, CDR1 LNHDA and CDR2 SQIVND (reference sequence). Trimming left V 4 bases short and J 14 bases short, with 14 bases between. The CDR3 region is CASSRQPGFLFF. The CDR3 DNA reads TGTGCCAGTAGTAGGCAGCCGGGGTTTCTGTTTTTT. Complete variable domain (other parts from reference TRBV19 and TRBJ1-4): DGGITQSPKYLFRKEGQNVTLSCEQNLNHDAMYWYRQDPGQGLRLIYYSQIVNDFQKGDIAEGYSVSREKKESFPLTVTSAQKNPTAFYLCASSRQPGFLFFGSGTQLSVL.

V is TRBV4-1 and J is TRBJ1-1, with D possibly matching TRBD1 (5 bases). The germline V gene encodes CDR1 MGHRA and CDR2 YSYEKL. The CDR3 consists of 13 residues. V lost 1 base to trimming and J lost 11 bases, with 14 bases between them. The CDR3 nucleotides read TGCGCCAGCAGCCAAGTCCAGGGAGGGACGGCTTTCTTT. Protein: CASSQVQGGTAFF.

In regard to this clone: This sample includes further DNA sequences coding for the same CDR3. V usage is TRBV5-1 and J usage is TRBJ1-1, with a tentative D call TRBD1 (5 bases). CDR3 length: 13 residues. The V end lost 0 bases, the J end lost 4 bases, and 7 bases lay between the germline ends. CDR1 and CDR2 from the germline V gene are SGHRS and YFSETQ. CDR3 amino acids: CASSLVQGTEAFF. The DNA for the CDR3 is TGCGCCAGCAGCTTGGTCCAGGGCACTGAAGCTTTCTTT.

This chain uses TRBV9 with TRBJ2-3; 7 nucleotides agree with TRBD1. Per germline, CDR1 SGDLS and CDR2 YYNGEE. J was trimmed by 5 bases and V by 0 bases; bases with no gene match: 0. The CDR3 loop spans 13 amino acids. The CDR3 region is CASSVGQGDTQYF. Written as DNA, the CDR3 is TGTGCCAGCAGCGTAGGACAGGGAGATACGCAGTATTTT.

In this sample, this clone turned up once. The rearrangement uses TRBV5-1 and TRBJ1-2, with D possibly matching TRBD1 (5 bases). Germline CDR1 SGHRS, CDR2 YFSETQ. The length of the CDR3 is 14 residues. V was cut by 7 bases and J by 3 bases, with 16 bases left in between. CDR3 in DNA: TGCGCCAGCTCATCGACCGGGGGGGACTATGGCTACACCTTC. Protein product: CASSSTGGDYGYTF.

The J gene is TRBJ2-1, the V gene TRBV2; D gene uncertain. This CDR3 has 14 amino acids. The germline V gene encodes CDR1 SNHLY and CDR2 FYNNEI. Between the trimmed V and J ends, which lost 3 bases and 6 bases, there was a span of 12 bases. The CDR3 sequence: CASSETLRGNEQFF. The CDR3 DNA reads TGTGCCAGCAGTGAGACCCTAAGAGGCAATGAGCAGTTCTTC.

The chain uses TRBV6-1 and TRBJ1-2, with TRBD1 matching over 7 bases. The germline CDR1 and CDR2 sequences are MNHNS and SASEGT. J gave up 6 bases and V 3 bases, and 10 bases lay outside the gene matches. CDR3 length equals 15 residues. The CDR3 spells CASSDRTGSLHGYTF. In DNA form, the CDR3 reads TGTGCCAGCAGTGATAGGACAGGATCCTTGCATGGCTACACCTTC.

Notes on this clone: In the same sample, other DNA sequences code for this CDR3. The chain uses TRBV11-2 and TRBJ1-4; TRBD1 aligns across 8 bases. V lost 1 base, J lost 8 bases, and 6 bases stayed unmatched. Germline V gene sequence: CDR1 SGHAT, CDR2 FQNNGV. This CDR3 has 15 residues. The CDR3 here is CASSLAGQGGEKLFF. The DNA of the CDR3 is TGTGCCAGCAGCTTAGCCGGACAGGGTGGGGAAAAACTGTTTTTT.

This chain connects TRBV24-1 to TRBJ2-7; tentatively, D is TRBD1 (5 bases). CDR1 is KGHDR and CDR2 is SFDVKD in the germline V gene. The CDR3 is made up of 18 amino acids. V was cut by 0 bases and J by 2 bases, with 19 bases left in between. The CDR3 DNA is TGTGCCACCAGTGATTTGGCCCTGGGTGGCGGACACCCCTACGAGCAGTACTTC. This sequence encodes CATSDLALGGGHPYEQYF.

This CDR3 is CASSLPIIMTGDYGYTF. The CDR3 DNA sequence: TGTGCCAGCAGCCTGCCCATAATAATGACAGGGGACTATGGCTACACCTTC. J is TRBJ1-2 and V is TRBV7-2; TRBD1 matches at 8 bases. This CDR3 has 17 amino acids. Germline V gene data show CDR1 as SGHTA and CDR2 as FQGNSA. V trimming: 5 bases; J trimming: 3 bases; junction bases outside the gene matches: 14.

The CDR3 protein is CASSAGLAGSDTQYF. Here the CDR3 DNA reads TGTGCCAGCAGCGCGGGACTAGCTGGCTCAGATACGCAGTATTTT. The V and J genes are TRBV6-6 and TRBJ2-3; the match to TRBD2 covers 9 bases. This CDR3 has 15 amino acids. The J segment lost 4 bases and the V segment lost 6 bases, leaving 8 bases of the junction unmatched. The germline V gene has CDR1 MNHNY and CDR2 SVGAGI (reference sequence).

This clone has ten or more counts. This chain uses TRBV7-9 with TRBJ2-1, with a possible D match to TRBD1 (5 bases). The CDR3 has 16 residues. Germline V lookup: CDR1 SEHNR, CDR2 FQNEAQ (reference sequence). V lost 6 bases and J lost 0, with 15 bases in between. Written as DNA, the CDR3 is TGTGCCAGCAGACCCGCAGGGTTGAGCTCCTACAATGAGCAGTTCTTC. It translates to CASRPAGLSSYNEQFF.

CDR3 sequence: CASSRNRANTGELFF. CDR3 coding DNA: TGTGCCAGCAGCCGCAACCGGGCGAACACCGGGGAGCTGTTTTTT. The chain uses TRBV6-5 and TRBJ2-2; no reliable D call. V lost 6 bases to trimming and J lost 0 bases, with 11 bases between them. The CDR3 has 15 residues. The germline gives CDR1 MNHEY, CDR2 SVGAGI.

The rearrangement uses TRBV18 and TRBJ2-1; 8 bases align to TRBD2. The CDR3 contains 17 residues. V was clipped by 2 bases and J by 4 bases; unmatched bases: 10. Germline loops: CDR1 KGHSH, CDR2 LQKENI. Here the CDR3 reads CASSPSIGSGGYNEQFF. The CDR3 DNA is TGTGCCAGCTCACCATCCATAGGGAGCGGGGGTTACAATGAGCAGTTCTTC.

This sequence joins TRBV27 and TRBJ1-1; D call uncertain. V lost 5 bases, J lost 0 bases, and 10 bases lay in between. There are 14 residues in the CDR3. Germline V lookup: CDR1 MNHEY, CDR2 SMNVEV (reference sequence). The CDR3 DNA sequence: TGTGCCAGCAGTCCCCGGGGTATGAACACTGAAGCTTTCTTT. This encodes CASSPRGMNTEAFF.

The gene calls are TRBV2 and TRBJ1-6; 8 bases match TRBD1. V was pared by 0 bases and J by 3 bases, with 7 bases of the junction left unmatched. This CDR3 has 18 residues. Germline-derived CDR1 and CDR2 are SNHLY and FYNNEI. DNA for the CDR3: TGTGCCAGCAGTGAAGCTAAACCAGGGGGCGACTATAATTCACCCCTCCACTTT. Residues: CASSEAKPGGDYNSPLHF.

This chain links TRBV5-1 with TRBJ1-2; 9 bases map to TRBD1. Germline V gene lookup returns CDR1 SGHRS and CDR2 YFSETQ. V lost 4 bases and J lost 6; bases outside the gene matches: 10. The length of the CDR3 is 15 residues. The CDR3 DNA reads TGCGCCAGCAGCCAGGGACAGGGTAATTGGGATGGCTACACCTTC. Translation gives CASSQGQGNWDGYTF.

A single count supports this clone. The rearrangement links TRBV7-9 to TRBJ2-7; perhaps TRBD1 as D (7 bases). With 5 bases removed from V and 3 bases from J, the gap between germline ends came to 14 bases. Germline loops: CDR1 SEHNR, CDR2 FQNEAQ (reference sequence). This CDR3 contains 14 residues. CDR3 in amino acids: CASSRGTVVYEQYF. Written as DNA, the CDR3 is TGTGCCAGCAGCCGGGGGACAGTCGTCTACGAGCAGTACTTC.

This chain connects TRBV18 to TRBJ1-1; 7 nucleotides agree with TRBD1. The CDR3 is 14 amino acids. V trimming: 6 bases; J trimming: 2 bases; junction bases outside the gene matches: 6. CDR1 is KGHSH and CDR2 is LQKENI in the germline V gene. CDR3 protein: CASSAGGLNTEAFF. The CDR3 DNA is TGTGCCAGCTCGGCAGGGGGGTTAAACACTGAAGCTTTCTTT. Full variable domain (remainder filled in from reference TRBV18 and TRBJ1-1): NAGVMQNPRHLVRRRGQEARLRCSPMKGHSHVYWYRQLPEEGLKFMVYLQKENIIDESGMPKERFSAEFPKEGPSILRIQQVVRGDSAAYFCASSAGGLNTEAFFGQGTRLTVV.

This clone is medium-sized within its sample. V and J are TRBV27 and TRBJ1-2; perhaps TRBD1 as D (6 bases). The length of the CDR3 is 16 residues. Per the germline V gene, CDR1 is MNHEY and CDR2 is SMNVEV (reference sequence). Trimming shortened V by 2 bases and J by 3 bases, and 16 bases separated the two germline ends. CDR3 sequence: CASSLGGPGAYYGYTF. The CDR3 DNA reads TGTGCCAGCAGTTTAGGGGGCCCCGGGGCCTACTATGGCTACACCTTC.

This chain joins TRBV12-2 and TRBJ1-1; the table's D gene call, TRBD1, was not cross checked with the DNA. TRBV12-2 is a pseudogene segment. The CDR3 totals 14 residues. CDR3 nucleotides: TGTGCAAGTCGCTTAGCGGGACAGGGATTTGGGGCTTTCTTT. As protein: CASRLAGQGFGAFF.

The chain has TRBV2 and TRBJ1-4, with D possibly matching TRBD1 (5 bases). Germline V gene data show CDR1 as SNHLY and CDR2 as FYNNEI. Trimming cost V 7 bases and J 2 bases, with 11 bases left between them. This CDR3 has 14 residues. CDR3 bases: TGTGCCAGCATCGTGGACACCACTAATGAAAAACTGTTTTTT. Its protein is CASIVDTTNEKLFF.

The J gene is TRBJ1-2, the V gene TRBV19; TRBD1 is a possible D gene (6 bases). Germline-derived CDR1 and CDR2 are LNHDA and SQIVND (reference sequence). With 7 bases removed from V and 7 bases from J, the gap between germline ends came to 10 bases. The CDR3 is 11 amino acids. CDR3 in amino acids: CASMRGIGYTF. The CDR3 DNA reads TGTGCCAGTATGAGGGGGATTGGCTACACCTTC.

This clone was seen a few times. This chain links TRBV18 with TRBJ2-1, with D tentatively TRBD1 (5 bases). The CDR3 contains 15 residues. V was cut by 3 bases and J by 5 bases, with 14 bases left in between. Germline assignment: CDR1 KGHSH and CDR2 LQKENI. The CDR3 protein is CASSPQGPQNNEQFF. In DNA, the CDR3 is TGTGCCAGCTCACCTCAGGGTCCCCAAAACAATGAGCAGTTCTTC.

CDR3 nucleotide sequence: TGTGCCAGCAGTTATGGGACAGGGGGCTCTGGCTACACCTTC. Protein: CASSYGTGGSGYTF. The chain recombines TRBV6-6 with TRBJ1-2, with TRBD1 matching 12 bases. Per the germline V gene, CDR1 is MNHNY and CDR2 is SVGAGI (reference sequence). This CDR3 comprises 14 residues. V lost 3 bases, J lost 7 bases, and 3 bases stayed unmatched.

A word on this clone: The junction and the germline gene differ at one end; a read error may be behind it. This chain connects TRBV3-1 (or the pseudogene TRBV3-2) to TRBJ1-6; no firm D call. Per the germline V gene, CDR1 is LGHDT and CDR2 is YNNKEL (reference sequence). The CDR3 covers 13 residues. The CDR3 region is CASSQDAGSSLHF. The DNA for the CDR3 is TGTGCCAGCAGCCAAGATGCAGGTTCATCCCTCCACTTT.